Listed below are T cell receptor beta chains from one sample, sequenced in a study of identical twins. A single record per CDR3 protein comes from TCRdb applying MiXCR to the 5' RACE reads. The sample lists a few hundred thousand distinct CDR3 sequences, less than 20% occurring once. Sequences were obtained from naive T cells sorted from blood. The receptors here all came from a man aged 45-65 years in good health. The CDR3 runs from the conserved cysteine through the conserved F or W. A D gene is named only where the DNA matches it firmly. Clone size is not always given. Where it is, it says once, few, many or a class for expanded clones.

v_gene	j_gene	d_gene	abundance	CDR3nt	CDR3aa
TRBV10-3	TRBJ2-3	.	.	TGTGCCATCAGGCCACAGGGCCCAGATACGCAGTATTTT	CAIRPQGPDTQYF
TRBV7-9	TRBJ2-7	.	many	TGTGCCAGCAGCTTAGCCCCGGGGGAGCAGTACTTC	CASSLAPGEQYF
TRBV5-1	TRBJ2-7	TRBD1	once	TGCGCCAGCAGCCCTGGGACAGGGCTTCGAAGCTCCTACGAGCAGTACTTC	CASSPGTGLRSSYEQYF
TRBV6-2/TRBV6-3	TRBJ2-2	.	once	TGTGCCAGCTGCGTTGGGGGGCCTTGGACCGGGGAGCTGTTTTTT	CASCVGGPWTGELFF
TRBV5-1	TRBJ2-5	.	.	TGCGCCAGCAGCTTACAGGCGCAATCTAAGAAGACCCAGTACTTC	CASSLQAQSKKTQYF
TRBV5-1	TRBJ2-3	TRBD2	.	TGCGCCAGCGGCCCCGGACGGGAGGGGGATACGCAGTATTTT	CASGPGREGDTQYF
TRBV5-1	TRBJ2-6	TRBD1	.	TGCGCCAGCAGCATACAGGGGGCGCAAGGGGCCAACGTCCTGACTTTC	CASSIQGAQGANVLTF
TRBV24-1	TRBJ2-1	TRBD2	.	TGTGCCACCAGTGTTCTTAGCCCCGGGACTAGCGGGAGTAATGAGCAGTTCTTC	CATSVLSPGTSGSNEQFF
TRBV6-2/TRBV6-3	TRBJ1-2	.	.	TGTGCCAGCAGTAAATCTGACAGCTATGGCTACACCTTC	CASSKSDSYGYTF
TRBV18	TRBJ2-1	TRBD2	.	TGTGCCAGCTCACCAGTTTCGGGAGGAACCTACAATGAGCAGTTCTTC	CASSPVSGGTYNEQFF
TRBV5-5	TRBJ1-1	.	many	TGTGCCAGCAGCTACCTAAACACTGAAGCTTTCTTT	CASSYLNTEAFF
TRBV14	TRBJ1-4	TRBD1	many	TGTGCCAGCAGCCAGGAGACGGGACAGGTCCAGGATGAAAAACTGTTTTTT	CASSQETGQVQDEKLFF
TRBV24-1	TRBJ2-5	.	.	TGTGCCACCAGTGATTTTGGGGGATCTAGAGAGACCCAGTACTTC	CATSDFGGSRETQYF
TRBV20-1	TRBJ2-5	TRBD2	.	TGCAGTGCTACTAGCGGGGGGGCCCTGTTAGAGACCCAGTACTTC	CSATSGGALLETQYF
TRBV7-9	TRBJ1-5	.	.	TGTGCCAGCAGCAAGGAGGGTAGGAGCAATCAGCCCCAGCATTTT	CASSKEGRSNQPQHF
TRBV20-1	TRBJ2-1	.	many	TGCAGTGCTACAGGGTCGAACTATGAGCAGTTCTTC	CSATGSNYEQFF
TRBV12-3/TRBV12-4	TRBJ2-2	.	few	TGTGCCAGCAGTTTCGCGGGGCCGGGTTCCGGGGAGCTGTTTTTT	CASSFAGPGSGELFF
TRBV29-1	TRBJ1-1	.	many	TGCAGCGTTGCTCGGCGGTTAAACACTGAAGCTTTCTTT	CSVARRLNTEAFF
TRBV5-1	TRBJ2-7	.	many	TGCGCCAGCAGCTTGGACGGCTTCTACGAGCAGTACTTC	CASSLDGFYEQYF
TRBV6-1	TRBJ2-5	TRBD2	.	TGTGCCAGCAGCCCCGTAAATGCGGGAGGAGTGGGGACCCAGTACTTC	CASSPVNAGGVGTQYF
TRBV7-8	TRBJ1-1	.	many	TGTGCCAGCACCCGAGGGGCGAACACTGAAGCTTTCTTT	CASTRGANTEAFF